This T cell receptor (beta chain) was obtained from a study of cytomegalovirus exposure and HLA in healthy donors. Study-wide findings and caveats: A later analysis reportedly found fewer N-insertions in an Asian-associated ancestry cluster than the roughly 670-donor mean.

Germline CDR1 reads MDHEN; CDR2 reads SYDVKM. V dropped 6 bases and J dropped 5; count of bases not matched to a gene: 9. The CDR3 extends over 14 amino acids. Concerning this clone: Its antigen is unknown.

The PCR ran on 60 Vbeta and 13 Jbeta primers. The data were produced by immunoSEQ multiplex PCR, yet TCRdb's version contains in-frame clones alone and is incomplete. The sample shows 50,000 or so clones, and 25% to 30% sits with its ten largest clones. The TCR sequence derives from a man aged 35-49 years in good health and CMV-seropositive. V gene TRBV28 combines with J gene TRBJ2-5, with 7 bases lining up with TRBD2. Sequences were obtained from PBMCs. In nucleotides, the CDR3 is TGTGCCAGCAGCCCTGGGGGTAGCGGGGAGACCCAGTACTTC. This gives the protein CASSPGGSGETQYF.